These T cell receptor beta chains were read from a single sample in a study of blood T cell repertoires in COVID-19. Clones were sequenced by immunoSEQ multiplex PCR, and TCRdb holds only the in-frame ones, with some missing. Of 120,000 to 150,000 clones in the sample, approximately 85% were seen once. Sequencing was done on a sample of peripheral blood. The origin of the receptors is a woman aged 55-75 years with COVID-19, enrolled during active disease. Both conserved end residues are part of each CDR3. A D gene is named only where the DNA matches it firmly. Rows may omit the clone size; those that give it use once, few, many or a size class.

size	D	J	V	DNA	CDR3
-	TRBD1	TRBJ1-3	TRBV19	TGTGCCAGTACCTGGGACAGGAGCTCTGGAAACACCATATATTTT	CASTWDRSSGNTIYF
-	-	TRBJ1-5	TRBV12-3/TRBV12-4	TGTGCCAGCAGTTTATCAGGGCGTCAGCCCCAGCATTTT	CASSLSGRQPQHF
once	-	TRBJ2-5	TRBV7-2	TGTGCCAGCAGCTTAGAGCGGGCACTTCAAGAGACCCAGTACTTC	CASSLERALQETQYF
few	-	TRBJ2-7	TRBV21-1	TGTGCCAGCAGCAAAGCCGGGACAGGAGGGACCTACGAGCAGTACTTC	CASSKAGTGGTYEQYF
-	TRBD1	TRBJ2-2	TRBV23-1	TGCGCCAGCAGTCAGGACCACAGGGGGCATCGGACCGGGGAGCTGTTTTTT	CASSQDHRGHRTGELFF
-	-	TRBJ1-2	TRBV6-5	TGTGCCAGCGGGACAAGCTATGGCTACACCTTC	CASGTSYGYTF
-	TRBD2	TRBJ2-1	TRBV6-2/TRBV6-3	TGTGCCAGCAGTTACTATCCTAGCGGGGGGTACAATGAGCAGTTCTTC	CASSYYPSGGYNEQFF
-	TRBD2	TRBJ2-5	TRBV3-1/TRBV3-2	TGTGCCAGCAGCCAAGATGGGGGACTAGCGGGGCCTTACCAAGAGACCCAGTACTTC	CASSQDGGLAGPYQETQYF
-	TRBD1	TRBJ1-2	TRBV3-1/TRBV3-2	TGTGCCAGCAGCCAAGAGACAGGGGTAGGCTACACCTTC	CASSQETGVGYTF
-	TRBD2	TRBJ2-3	TRBV13	TGTGCCAGCAGCCGTCCGACTAGCGGGGGGTTTAGTACGCAGTATTTT	CASSRPTSGGFSTQYF
-	-	TRBJ1-5	TRBV27	TGTGCCAGCAGGCTACAGGGTGGGCAGCCCCAGCATTTT	CASRLQGGQPQHF
-	-	TRBJ2-7	TRBV19	TGTGCCAGTAGTACGACACAGGGAAACGAGCAGTACTTC	CASSTTQGNEQYF
-	-	TRBJ1-5	TRBV2	TGTGCCAGCAGTGAAGGTGGGGCAGTATTGCAGCCCCAGCATTTT	CASSEGGAVLQPQHF
-	TRBD1	TRBJ2-7	TRBV10-1	TGCGCCAGCAGTAGGACAGGGTACGAGCAGTACTTC	CASSRTGYEQYF
-	-	TRBJ2-7	TRBV18	TGTGCCAGCTCACCACAGTTTAGGGGTCCTTACGAGCAGTACTTC	CASSPQFRGPYEQYF
-	-	TRBJ1-1	TRBV4-1	TGCGCCAGCAGCCAAAAACCACTCATCACAGGGCCCACTGAAGCTTTCTTT	CASSQKPLITGPTEAFF
-	-	TRBJ1-2	TRBV7-9	TGTGCCAGCAGGAGGACAGCGGAAAACTATGGCTACACCTTC	CASRRTAENYGYTF
once	TRBD2	TRBJ2-1	TRBV5-1	TGCGCCAGCAGCATCAACCGGGGGGATAATGAGCAGTTCTTC	CASSINRGDNEQFF
-	TRBD1	TRBJ2-6	TRBV27	TGTGCCAGCAGTCTAATGAGGACAGGGGGCATCTCTGGGGCCAACGTCCTGACTTTC	CASSLMRTGGISGANVLTF
-	TRBD1	TRBJ1-4	TRBV3-1/TRBV3-2	TGTGCCAGCAGCGGGGACAGGGGGCGCGATGAAAAACTGTTTTTT	CASSGDRGRDEKLFF
-	TRBD1	TRBJ2-7	TRBV25-1	TGTGCCAGCAGTGATCCCCGGACAGGGGGCTGGTACGAGCAGTACTTC	CASSDPRTGGWYEQYF
-	-	TRBJ2-1	TRBV9	TGTGCCAGCAGCCCCGGGCAGGGGGGCTCCTACAATGAGCAGTTCTTC	CASSPGQGGSYNEQFF
-	TRBD1	TRBJ1-4	TRBV6-2/TRBV6-3	TGTGCCAGCAGTTTTTACGGGACAGGATTGGGCGCCGAAAAACTGTTTTTT	CASSFYGTGLGAEKLFF
-	TRBD2	TRBJ2-3	TRBV3-1/TRBV3-2	TGTGCCAGCAGCCTCGGACTAGCGGGCGGGGATACGCAGTATTTT	CASSLGLAGGDTQYF